The text below deals with one T cell receptor beta chain. CDR3 length: 15 amino acids. The data are from a study of blood T cell repertoires in COVID-19. On the study more broadly: Material from acute and convalescent COVID-19 was sourced from the United States, Italy and Spain. PBMCs, B-cell-depleted T cells, or T cells provided the cDNA or gDNA that made up the material.

Authors' data handling: Estimation of nucleated cell counts was performed using reference gene primer amplification. Data came from immunoSEQ multiplex PCR; TCRdb stores just in-frame clones and leaves some out. The V and J calls and clone size are taken from that table; D and trimming were inferred from the DNA. The sample records about 300,000 clones, around 86% being singletons. V is TRBV21-1 and J is TRBJ2-7; the D call of TRBD2 is as the table states it, not checked on the DNA. TRBV21-1 is classified as a pseudogene. The receptor was derived from a man aged 65 to 85 with acute or convalescent COVID-19. Sequencing was performed on peripheral blood. The chain's CDR3 is CASSKRLAENYEQYF. DNA of the CDR3: TGTGCCAGCAGCAAGCGGCTAGCGGAGAACTACGAGCAGTACTTC.